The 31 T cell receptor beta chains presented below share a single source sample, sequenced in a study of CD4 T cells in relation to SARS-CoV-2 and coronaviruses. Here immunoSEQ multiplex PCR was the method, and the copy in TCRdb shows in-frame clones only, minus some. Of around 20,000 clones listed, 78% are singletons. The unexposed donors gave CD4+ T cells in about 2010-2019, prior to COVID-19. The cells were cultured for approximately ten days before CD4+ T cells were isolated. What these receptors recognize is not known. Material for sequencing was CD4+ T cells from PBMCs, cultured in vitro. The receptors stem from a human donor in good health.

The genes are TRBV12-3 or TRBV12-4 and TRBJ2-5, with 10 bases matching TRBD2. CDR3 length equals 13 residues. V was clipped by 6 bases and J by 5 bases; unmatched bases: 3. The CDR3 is CASRPSGGETQYF. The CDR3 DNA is TGTGCCAGCAGACCTAGCGGGGGTGAGACCCAGTACTTC.

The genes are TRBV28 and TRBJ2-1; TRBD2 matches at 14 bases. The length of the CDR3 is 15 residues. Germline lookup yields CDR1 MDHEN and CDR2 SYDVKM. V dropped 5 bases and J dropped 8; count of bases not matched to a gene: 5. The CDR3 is CASSMRLAGGDEQFF. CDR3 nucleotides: TGTGCCAGCAGTATGAGACTAGCGGGAGGGGATGAGCAGTTCTTC.

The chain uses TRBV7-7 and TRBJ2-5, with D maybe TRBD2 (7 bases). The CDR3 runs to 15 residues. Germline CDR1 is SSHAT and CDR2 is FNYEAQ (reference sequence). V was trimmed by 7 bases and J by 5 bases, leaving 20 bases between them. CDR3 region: CASKPLAGASETQYF. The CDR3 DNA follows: TGTGCCAGCAAACCACTCGCGGGGGCAAGCGAGACCCAGTACTTC.

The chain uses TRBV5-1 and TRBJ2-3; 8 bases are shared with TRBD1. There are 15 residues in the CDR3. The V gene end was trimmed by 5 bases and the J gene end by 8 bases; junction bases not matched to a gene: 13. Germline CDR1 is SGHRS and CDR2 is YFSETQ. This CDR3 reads CASSPRDRLRGTQYF. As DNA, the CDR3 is TGCGCCAGCAGTCCCCGGGACAGGTTGAGAGGTACGCAGTATTTT.

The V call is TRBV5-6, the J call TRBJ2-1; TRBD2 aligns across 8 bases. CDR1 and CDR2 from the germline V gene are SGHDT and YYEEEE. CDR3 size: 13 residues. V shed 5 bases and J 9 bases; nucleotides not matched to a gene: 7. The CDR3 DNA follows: TGTGCCAGCAGACCCCGCGGGGGGTTTGAGCAGTTCTTC. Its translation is CASRPRGGFEQFF.

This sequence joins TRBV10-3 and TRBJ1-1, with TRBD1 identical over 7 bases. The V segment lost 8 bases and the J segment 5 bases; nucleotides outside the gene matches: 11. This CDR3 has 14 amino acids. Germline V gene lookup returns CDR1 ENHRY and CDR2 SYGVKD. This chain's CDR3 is CAIGGQSAGTEAFF. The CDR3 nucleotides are TGTGCCATCGGGGGACAGTCGGCAGGAACTGAAGCTTTCTTT.

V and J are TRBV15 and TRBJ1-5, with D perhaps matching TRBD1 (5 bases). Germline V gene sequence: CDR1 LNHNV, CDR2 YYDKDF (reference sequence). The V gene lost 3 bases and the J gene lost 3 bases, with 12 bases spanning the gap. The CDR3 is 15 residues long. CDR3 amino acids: CATSRDTVFNQPQHF. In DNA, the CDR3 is TGTGCCACCAGCAGGGACACCGTGTTCAATCAGCCCCAGCATTTT.

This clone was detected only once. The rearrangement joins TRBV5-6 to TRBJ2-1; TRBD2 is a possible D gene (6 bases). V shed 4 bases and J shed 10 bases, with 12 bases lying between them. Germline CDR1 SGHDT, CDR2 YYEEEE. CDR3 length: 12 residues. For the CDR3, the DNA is TGTGCCAGCAGCATTGGGACTGAGGAGCAGTTCTTC. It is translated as CASSIGTEEQFF.

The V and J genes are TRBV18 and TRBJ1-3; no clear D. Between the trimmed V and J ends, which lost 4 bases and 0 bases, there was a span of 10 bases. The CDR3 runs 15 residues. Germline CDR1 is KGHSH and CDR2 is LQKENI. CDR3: CASSRSTDSGNTIYF. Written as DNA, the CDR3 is TGTGCCAGCTCACGATCGACGGACTCTGGAAACACCATATATTTT.

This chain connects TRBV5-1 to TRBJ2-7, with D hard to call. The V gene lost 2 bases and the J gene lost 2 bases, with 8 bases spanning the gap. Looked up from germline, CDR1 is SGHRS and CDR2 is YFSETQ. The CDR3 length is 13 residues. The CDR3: CASSFTVTYEQYF. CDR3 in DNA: TGCGCCAGCAGCTTCACAGTAACCTACGAGCAGTACTTC.

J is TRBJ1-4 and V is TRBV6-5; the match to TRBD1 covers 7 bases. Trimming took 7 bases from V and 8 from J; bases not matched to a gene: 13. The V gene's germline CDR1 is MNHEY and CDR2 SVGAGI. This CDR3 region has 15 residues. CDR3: CASKRDRAWGEKLFF. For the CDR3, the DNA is TGTGCCAGCAAGAGAGACAGGGCCTGGGGCGAAAAACTGTTTTTT.

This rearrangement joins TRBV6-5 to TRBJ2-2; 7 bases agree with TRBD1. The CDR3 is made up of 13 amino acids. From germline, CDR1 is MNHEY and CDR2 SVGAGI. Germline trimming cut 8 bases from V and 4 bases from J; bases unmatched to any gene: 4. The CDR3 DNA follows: TGTGCCAGCTCGGACAGGCCCACCGGGGAGCTGTTTTTT. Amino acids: CASSDRPTGELFF.

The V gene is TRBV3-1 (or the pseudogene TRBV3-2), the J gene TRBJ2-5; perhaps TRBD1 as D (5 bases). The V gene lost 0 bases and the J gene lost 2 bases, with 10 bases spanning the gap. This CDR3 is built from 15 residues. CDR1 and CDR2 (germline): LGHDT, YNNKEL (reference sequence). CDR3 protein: CASSQDLQGQETQYF. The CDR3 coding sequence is TGTGCCAGCAGCCAAGATCTGCAGGGACAAGAGACCCAGTACTTC.

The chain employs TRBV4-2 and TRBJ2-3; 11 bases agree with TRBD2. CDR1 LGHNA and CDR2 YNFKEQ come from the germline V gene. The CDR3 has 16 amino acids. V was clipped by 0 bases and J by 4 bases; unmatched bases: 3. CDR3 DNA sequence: TGTGCCAGCAGCCAAGAACCGGGACTAGCGGCAGATACGCAGTATTTT. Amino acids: CASSQEPGLAADTQYF.

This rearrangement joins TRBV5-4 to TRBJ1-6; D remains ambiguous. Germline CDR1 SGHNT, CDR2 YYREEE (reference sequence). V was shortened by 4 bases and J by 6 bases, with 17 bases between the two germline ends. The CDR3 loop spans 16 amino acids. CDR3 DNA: TGTGCCAGCAGCGCAAGGACGGGGAGAGGTAATTCACCCCTCCACTTT. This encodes CASSARTGRGNSPLHF.

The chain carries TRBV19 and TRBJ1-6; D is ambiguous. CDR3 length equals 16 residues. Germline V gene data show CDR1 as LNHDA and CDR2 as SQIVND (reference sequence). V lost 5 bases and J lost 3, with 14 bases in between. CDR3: CASSGIPGGYNSPLHF. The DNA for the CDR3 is TGTGCCAGTAGTGGCATCCCCGGCGGCTATAATTCACCCCTCCACTTT.

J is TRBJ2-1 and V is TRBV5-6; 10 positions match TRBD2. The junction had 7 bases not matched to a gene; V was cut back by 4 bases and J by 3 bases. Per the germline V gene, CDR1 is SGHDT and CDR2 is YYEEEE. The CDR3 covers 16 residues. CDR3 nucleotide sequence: TGTGCCAGCAGCCCGTTAGCGGGAGGAATCTACAATGAGCAGTTCTTC. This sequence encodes CASSPLAGGIYNEQFF. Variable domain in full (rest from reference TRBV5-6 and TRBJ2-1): DAGVTQSPTHLIKTRGQQVTLRCSPKSGHDTVSWYQQALGQGPQFIFQYYEEEERQRGNFPDRFSGHQFPNYSSELNVNALLLGDSALYLCASSPLAGGIYNEQFFGPGTRLTVL.

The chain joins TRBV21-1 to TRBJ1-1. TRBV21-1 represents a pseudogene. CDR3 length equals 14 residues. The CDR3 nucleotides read TGTGCCAGCAGCAAAAAAGGAGTCTGGATTGAAGCTTTCTTT. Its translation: CASSKKGVWIEAFF.

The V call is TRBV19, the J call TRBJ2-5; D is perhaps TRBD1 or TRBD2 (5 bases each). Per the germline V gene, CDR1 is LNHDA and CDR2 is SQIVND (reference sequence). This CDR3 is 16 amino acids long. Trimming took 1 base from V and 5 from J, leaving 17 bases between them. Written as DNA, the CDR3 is TGTGCCAGTAGTATAGGGGGACGGAAAACGGAGGAGACCCAGTACTTC. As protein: CASSIGGRKTEETQYF.

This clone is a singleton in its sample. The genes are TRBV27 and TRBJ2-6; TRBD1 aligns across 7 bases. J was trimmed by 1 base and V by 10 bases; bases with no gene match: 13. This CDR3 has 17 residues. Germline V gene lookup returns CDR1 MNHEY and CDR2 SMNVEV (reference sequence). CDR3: CATRGGTVSSGANVLTF. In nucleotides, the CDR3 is TGTGCCACCAGAGGTGGGACAGTATCATCTGGGGCCAACGTCCTGACTTTC.

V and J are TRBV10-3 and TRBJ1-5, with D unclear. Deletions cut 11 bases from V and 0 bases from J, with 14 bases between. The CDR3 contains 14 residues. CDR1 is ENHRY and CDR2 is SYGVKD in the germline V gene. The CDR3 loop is CASKEGSSNQPQHF. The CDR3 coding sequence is TGTGCCTCCAAGGAAGGGTCTAGCAATCAGCCCCAGCATTTT.

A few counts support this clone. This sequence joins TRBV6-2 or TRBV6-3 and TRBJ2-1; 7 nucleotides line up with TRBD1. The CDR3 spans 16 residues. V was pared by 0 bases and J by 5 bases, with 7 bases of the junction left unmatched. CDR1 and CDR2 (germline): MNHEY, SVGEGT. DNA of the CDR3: TGTGCCAGCAGTTACTCTAAGGGGGCATTAAACAATGAGCAGTTCTTC. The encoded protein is CASSYSKGALNNEQFF.

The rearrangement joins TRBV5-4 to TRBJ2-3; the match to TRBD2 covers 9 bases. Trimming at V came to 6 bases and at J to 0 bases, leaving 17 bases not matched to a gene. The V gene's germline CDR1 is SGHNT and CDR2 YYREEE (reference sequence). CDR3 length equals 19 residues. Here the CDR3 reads CASTSRFLAGRTSTDTQYF. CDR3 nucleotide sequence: TGTGCCAGCACATCCCGGTTCCTAGCGGGAAGAACTAGCACAGATACGCAGTATTTT.

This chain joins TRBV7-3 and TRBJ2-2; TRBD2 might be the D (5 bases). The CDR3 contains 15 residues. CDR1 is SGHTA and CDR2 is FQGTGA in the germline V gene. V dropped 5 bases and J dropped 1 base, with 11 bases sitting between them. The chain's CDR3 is CASSASGENTGELFF. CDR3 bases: TGTGCCAGCAGCGCCTCCGGGGAGAACACCGGGGAGCTGTTTTTT.

CDR3 in amino acids: CASSETGTLDEQFF. As DNA, the CDR3 is TGTGCCAGCAGTGAAACCGGGACTTTGGATGAGCAGTTCTTC. This chain links TRBV6-4 with TRBJ2-1; D might be TRBD2 (6 bases). V was trimmed by 3 bases and J by 8 bases, leaving 14 bases between them. This CDR3 region has 14 residues. Germline lookup yields CDR1 MRHNA and CDR2 SNTAGT.

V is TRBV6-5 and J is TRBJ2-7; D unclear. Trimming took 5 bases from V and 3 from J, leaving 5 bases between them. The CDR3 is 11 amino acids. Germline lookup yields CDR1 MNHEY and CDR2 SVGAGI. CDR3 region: CASSTHYEQYF. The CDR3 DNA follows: TGTGCCAGCAGTACCCACTACGAGCAGTACTTC.

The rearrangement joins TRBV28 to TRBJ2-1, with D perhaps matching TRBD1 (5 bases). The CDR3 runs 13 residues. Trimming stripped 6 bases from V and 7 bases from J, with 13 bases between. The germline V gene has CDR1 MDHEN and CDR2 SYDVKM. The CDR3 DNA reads TGTGCCAGCAGAATAGGGGCGACTAATGAGCAGTTCTTC. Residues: CASRIGATNEQFF.

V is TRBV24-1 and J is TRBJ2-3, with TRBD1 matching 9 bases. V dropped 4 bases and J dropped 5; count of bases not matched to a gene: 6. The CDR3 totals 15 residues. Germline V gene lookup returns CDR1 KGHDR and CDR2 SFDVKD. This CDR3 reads CATSEPGQGLDTQYF. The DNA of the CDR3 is TGTGCCACCAGTGAGCCGGGACAGGGATTAGATACGCAGTATTTT.

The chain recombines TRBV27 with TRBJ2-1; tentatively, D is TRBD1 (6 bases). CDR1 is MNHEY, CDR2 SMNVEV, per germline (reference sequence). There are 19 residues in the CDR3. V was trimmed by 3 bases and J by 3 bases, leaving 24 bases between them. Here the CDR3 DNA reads TGTGCCAGCAGTTTTTCTCCGCAACAGGGTCTGGGATACTACAATGAGCAGTTCTTC. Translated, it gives CASSFSPQQGLGYYNEQFF.

The CDR3 is CASSLKGLNEQFF. As DNA, the CDR3 is TGTGCCAGCAGTTTGAAGGGGCTCAATGAGCAGTTCTTC. This chain joins TRBV12-3 or TRBV12-4 and TRBJ2-1; the D gene is possibly TRBD1 (5 bases). This CDR3 comprises 13 residues. The V end was cut by 3 bases, the J end by 6 bases, with 9 bases between.

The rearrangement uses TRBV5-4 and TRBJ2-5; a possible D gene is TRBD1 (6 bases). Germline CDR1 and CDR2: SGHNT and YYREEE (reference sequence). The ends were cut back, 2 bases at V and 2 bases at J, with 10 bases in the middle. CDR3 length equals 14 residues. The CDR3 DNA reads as TGTGCCAGCAGCTTTGGGCAGGGGCAAGAGACCCAGTACTTC. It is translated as CASSFGQGQETQYF.